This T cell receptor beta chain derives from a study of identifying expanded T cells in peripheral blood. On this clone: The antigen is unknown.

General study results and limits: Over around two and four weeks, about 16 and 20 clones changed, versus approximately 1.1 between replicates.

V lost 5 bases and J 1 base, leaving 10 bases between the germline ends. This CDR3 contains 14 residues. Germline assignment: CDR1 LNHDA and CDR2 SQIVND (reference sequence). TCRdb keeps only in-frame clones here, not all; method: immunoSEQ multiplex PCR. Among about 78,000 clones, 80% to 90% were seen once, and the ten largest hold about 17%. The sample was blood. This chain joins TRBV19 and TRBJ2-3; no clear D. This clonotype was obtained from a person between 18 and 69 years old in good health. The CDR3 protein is CASSGLPRTDTQYF. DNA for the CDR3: TGTGCCAGTAGTGGGCTGCCTCGCACAGATACGCAGTATTTT.